This T cell receptor (beta chain) was identified during a study of blood T cell repertoires in COVID-19. Study at large: The analysed material was cDNA or gDNA that came from T cells, B-cell-depleted T cells, or PBMCs.

As handled by the study authors: For nucleated cells, counts were estimated from reference gene primer amplification. Sequenced by immunoSEQ multiplex PCR; TCRdb stores in-frame clones only, minus some. The V and J calls and the clone size are those of that table, but D and trimming were determined from the DNA. The sample holds fewer than 450,000 clones; under 95% are singletons and the top ten take less than 3.5%. Deletions cut 2 bases from V and 2 bases from J, with 16 bases between. This CDR3 has 16 amino acids. CDR1 and CDR2 (germline): SGHRS, YFSETQ. Sample: peripheral blood. The clonotype was recovered from a woman aged 18-30 years who had recovered from COVID-19. This chain connects TRBV5-1 to TRBJ1-1; D is possibly TRBD1 (6 bases). The CDR3 here is CASSLYASGGNTEAFF. As DNA, the CDR3 is TGCGCCAGCAGCTTATACGCGTCGGGGGGCAACACTGAAGCTTTCTTT.